The 10 T cell receptor beta chains given below trace back to one sample, sequenced in a study of blood T cell repertoires in COVID-19. The table came from immunoSEQ multiplex PCR; TCRdb's copy has only in-frame clones and leaves some out. In the table there are 120,000 to 150,000 clones, 87% of which are singletons. What was sequenced was peripheral blood. These receptors all come from a man in his fifties who had recovered from COVID-19.

This clone was seen a few times. This chain joins TRBV11-2 and TRBJ1-3; 7 positions match TRBD1. CDR1 SGHAT and CDR2 FQNNGV come from the germline V gene. The V gene end was trimmed by 5 bases and the J gene end by 0 bases; junction bases not matched to a gene: 4. The CDR3 contains 15 residues. DNA for the CDR3: TGTGCCAGCAGCCGAGACAGGGCCTCTGGAAACACCATATATTTT. It codes for CASSRDRASGNTIYF.

The V call is TRBV3-1 (or the pseudogene TRBV3-2), the J call TRBJ2-1; 10 bases line up with TRBD2. Trimming took 0 bases from V and 3 from J; bases not matched to a gene: 5. The CDR3 is made up of 17 amino acids. Germline CDR1 is LGHDT and CDR2 is YNNKEL (reference sequence). The CDR3 here is CASSQDLAGVVYNEQFF. The CDR3 nucleotides are TGTGCCAGCAGCCAAGATCTAGCGGGGGTGGTCTACAATGAGCAGTTCTTC.

This chain links TRBV21-1 with TRBJ2-7; TRBD2, the D gene given by the table, was not confirmed from the DNA. TRBV21-1 is flagged as a pseudogene. There are 10 residues in the CDR3. For the CDR3, the DNA is TGTGCCAGCAGTTGTAACGAGCAGTACTTC. Its translation: CASSCNEQYF.

This CDR3 is CASSFGGTNNEQFF. The DNA for the CDR3 is TGTGCCAGCAGTTTTGGAGGGACGAACAATGAGCAGTTCTTC. This chain links TRBV27 with TRBJ2-1; maybe TRBD2 (6 bases). The CDR3 loop spans 14 amino acids. Germline lookup yields CDR1 MNHEY and CDR2 SMNVEV (reference sequence). Trimming cost V 3 bases and J 5 bases, with 11 bases left between them.

J is TRBJ2-1 and V is TRBV7-8, with TRBD1 identical over 10 bases. Germline V gives CDR1 SGHVS, CDR2 FQNEAQ. This CDR3 is built from 16 residues. Losses at the gene ends were 0 bases for V and 5 bases for J; bases not matched to a gene: 4. In DNA, the CDR3 is TGTGCCAGCAGCTTAGCGACAGGGGGCGCGGACAATGAGCAGTTCTTC. This gives the protein CASSLATGGADNEQFF. Variable domain in full (rest from reference TRBV7-8 and TRBJ2-1): GAGVSQSPRYKVAKRGQDVALRCDPISGHVSLFWYQQALGQGPEFLTYFQNEAQLDKSGLPSDRFFAERPEGSVSTLKIQRTQQEDSAVYLCASSLATGGADNEQFFGPGTRLTVL.

The rearrangement uses TRBV3-1 (or the pseudogene TRBV3-2) and TRBJ1-3, with 7 bases that match TRBD1. Germline CDR1 reads LGHDT; CDR2 reads YNNKEL (reference sequence). J was trimmed by 4 bases and V by 7 bases; bases with no gene match: 13. This CDR3 comprises 16 residues. The CDR3 region is CASTLGTAFRGNTIYF. As DNA, the CDR3 is TGTGCCAGCACCCTCGGGACAGCTTTTCGCGGAAACACCATATATTTT.

The rearrangement uses TRBV9 and TRBJ1-6; TRBD1 might be the D (5 bases). Germline loops: CDR1 SGDLS, CDR2 YYNGEE. Trimming shortened V by 1 base and J by 7 bases, and 15 bases separated the two germline ends. This CDR3 is built from 16 residues. CDR3 in amino acids: CASSVSGRELNSPLHF. The CDR3 nucleotides read TGTGCCAGCAGCGTATCTGGCAGGGAACTCAATTCACCCCTCCACTTT.

This clone has just a few counts. The V call is TRBV2, the J call TRBJ1-5, with 9 bases aligning to TRBD1. The CDR3 extends over 14 amino acids. J lost 6 bases, V lost 4 bases, and 4 bases had no gene match. Germline V CDR1 and CDR2: SNHLY, FYNNEI. As DNA, the CDR3 is TGTGCCAGCAGTGGACAGGGGGGGAGTCAGCCCCAGCATTTT. Translation gives CASSGQGGSQPQHF.

The CDR3 DNA reads as TGTGCCAGCAGTGAGAGGAGTCTGACTAGCACAGATACGCAGTATTTT. This sequence encodes CASSERSLTSTDTQYF. The chain carries TRBV2 and TRBJ2-3; D is unclear. The germline V and J ends were trimmed by 3 bases and 0 bases, with 13 bases remaining between them. The CDR3 has 16 amino acids. Looked up from germline, CDR1 is SNHLY and CDR2 is FYNNEI.

The CDR3 protein is CASSERTSGGGDTQYF. DNA for the CDR3: TGTGCCAGCAGTGAAAGGACTAGCGGGGGGGGAGATACGCAGTATTTT. J is TRBJ2-3 and V is TRBV2; 15 nucleotides align to TRBD2. There are 16 residues in the CDR3. Germline trimming cut 2 bases from V and 5 bases from J; bases unmatched to any gene: 2. Germline values: CDR1 SNHLY, CDR2 FYNNEI.